This entry is about one TCR beta chain. Its antigen is still unknown. This entry is derived from a study of response to subunit inactivated influenza vaccine. Whole-study results and caveats: The authors put forward the suggestion that each seasonal influenza vaccination may bring in only a limited number of new T cells.

TCRdb reanalysed the RT-PCR reads using MiXCR and keeps one entry per CDR3 protein. Among 430,000 or so distinct CDR3 sequences listed, over 9.5% were seen once. There are 13 residues in the CDR3. In germline, CDR1 is SQVTM, CDR2 ANQGSEA. The rearrangement uses TRBV29-1 and TRBJ2-1, with 12 bases fitting TRBD2. The TCR sequence derives from a man aged 45-60 years who received an inactivated influenza vaccine. This specimen was PBMCs from blood, taken 40 to 50 days after vaccination. The DNA of the CDR3 is TGCAGTCTAGCGGGAGGGGTATACAATGAGCAGTTCTTC. Residues: CSLAGGVYNEQFF.